The rows below give T cell receptor beta chains drawn from one sample of a study of T cells after yellow fever vaccination. In TCRdb, the 5' RACE reads were re-called with MiXCR into one record per CDR3 protein. The sample consists of roughly 48,000 distinct CDR3 sequences, 6.6% of them appearing once. Sequencing used CD8+ T cells not binding an NS4B(214-222) dextramer, sorted from PBMCs, obtained about 49 days after the first yellow fever vaccination. The receptors come from a man younger than 30 who received the YFV17D yellow fever vaccine. Each CDR3 is given with its conserved first and last residue. Each record gives: V gene, D gene, clone size, J gene, CDR3 DNA, CDR3 protein. The D gene is left open where the match is weak. Only part of the rows carry a size: once, few, many, or a class if the clone is expanded.

v_call: TRBV5-8
d_call: TRBD2
clone_size: many
j_call: TRBJ2-5
cdr3_nt: TGTGCCAGCAGTAAACACTCGCGGGGGGTTCAAAAGACCCAGTACTTC
cdr3_aa: CASSKHSRGVQKTQYF

v_call: TRBV11-3
d_call: TRBD2
clone_size: many
j_call: TRBJ2-3
cdr3_nt: TGTGCCAGCAGCCCCCGGACTAGCGGTAGGGATACGCAGTATTTT
cdr3_aa: CASSPRTSGRDTQYF

v_call: TRBV6-5
d_call: TRBD1
clone_size: few
j_call: TRBJ2-7
cdr3_nt: TGTGCCAGCAGTTACTCGGGACAGGGCAGCGGCGGCGAGCAGTACTTC
cdr3_aa: CASSYSGQGSGGEQYF

v_call: TRBV6-4
d_call: NA
clone_size: many
j_call: TRBJ2-3
cdr3_nt: TGTGCCAGCAGTGAGAGCAGGGCAACAGATACGCAGTATTTT
cdr3_aa: CASSESRATDTQYF

v_call: TRBV27
d_call: NA
clone_size: many
j_call: TRBJ1-1
cdr3_nt: TGTGCCAGCAGTTACGGGGGGGGAGGAGAAACTGAAGCTTTCTTT
cdr3_aa: CASSYGGGGETEAFF

v_call: TRBV6-5
d_call: NA
clone_size: many
j_call: TRBJ1-2
cdr3_nt: TGTGCCAGCAGTTACTCGCAGGGAACATCTGGCTACACCTTC
cdr3_aa: CASSYSQGTSGYTF

v_call: TRBV6-2/TRBV6-3
d_call: NA
clone_size: many
j_call: TRBJ2-1
cdr3_nt: TGTGCCAGCACCCGAGGTGGAATGATCGAGCAGTTCTTC
cdr3_aa: CASTRGGMIEQFF

v_call: TRBV12-3/TRBV12-4
d_call: TRBD1
clone_size: NA
j_call: TRBJ2-3
cdr3_nt: TGCGCCAGCAGCACCACAGGGGCCGATACGCAGTATTTT
cdr3_aa: CASSTTGADTQYF

v_call: TRBV6-2/TRBV6-3
d_call: NA
clone_size: NA
j_call: TRBJ2-4
cdr3_nt: TGTGCCAGCAGTTACTTGAGGGAGCCCAAAAACATTCAGTACTTC
cdr3_aa: CASSYLREPKNIQYF

v_call: TRBV29-1
d_call: NA
clone_size: many
j_call: TRBJ2-1
cdr3_nt: TGCAGCGTTGACCTGGGCGGGGGCCACAATGAGCAGTTCTTC
cdr3_aa: CSVDLGGGHNEQFF

v_call: TRBV19
d_call: NA
clone_size: few
j_call: TRBJ2-3
cdr3_nt: TGTGCCAGTAGTAGGGTTAGCACAGATACGCAGTATTTT
cdr3_aa: CASSRVSTDTQYF

v_call: TRBV19
d_call: NA
clone_size: few
j_call: TRBJ1-6
cdr3_nt: TGTGCCAGTAGTATAGAGGGAGGACATAATTCACCCCTCCACTTT
cdr3_aa: CASSIEGGHNSPLHF